The next 29 T cell receptor beta chains were all read from a single sample in a study of T-cell memory formation after mild COVID-19. TCRdb re-called the 5' RACE reads with MiXCR, one entry per CDR3 protein. The sample records 350,000 to 500,000 distinct CDR3 sequences, about 19% being singletons. Sequencing input: PBMCs or a T cell subset sorted from them (not recorded which). These receptors were obtained from an adult woman who had mild COVID-19 (a few samples of this study predate the infection). Cell type and time point are not known.

The genes are TRBV3-1 and TRBJ2-1; 7 positions agree with TRBD1. Germline CDR1 LGHDT, CDR2 YNNKEL (reference sequence). This CDR3 contains 13 residues. V lost 4 bases, J lost 8 bases, and 5 bases stayed unmatched. CDR3 sequence: CASSRQGRDEQFF. In nucleotides, the CDR3 is TGTGCCAGCAGCCGACAGGGACGGGATGAGCAGTTCTTC.

The V call is TRBV10-3, the J call TRBJ2-3; D not certain. The V gene's germline CDR1 is ENHRY and CDR2 SYGVKD. Trimming pared 5 bases from V and 0 bases from J, leaving 15 bases between. This CDR3 contains 16 residues. The CDR3: CAISPRRVISTDTQYF. The CDR3 region has the DNA TGTGCCATCAGTCCGAGAAGGGTGATTAGCACAGATACGCAGTATTTT.

The gene calls are TRBV4-2 and TRBJ1-1; a possible D gene is TRBD1 (5 bases). Trimming pared 2 bases from V and 0 bases from J, leaving 13 bases between. CDR1 and CDR2 (germline): LGHNA, YNFKEQ. The CDR3 contains 16 residues. The CDR3 nucleotides are TGTGCCAGCAGCCAATCTGGGGGTGTGATGAACACTGAAGCTTTCTTT. Protein product: CASSQSGGVMNTEAFF.

V usage is TRBV2 and J usage is TRBJ2-3; TRBD2 agrees at 9 bases. Trimming took 6 bases from V and 5 from J; bases not matched to a gene: 6. Looked up from germline, CDR1 is SNHLY and CDR2 is FYNNEI. CDR3 length: 14 amino acids. This CDR3 reads CASSQASGEDTQYF. Written as DNA, the CDR3 is TGTGCCAGCAGCCAGGCTAGCGGGGAAGATACGCAGTATTTT.

This clonotype was recorded a few times. This chain connects TRBV6-5 to TRBJ1-2, with D tentatively TRBD1 (6 bases). V was shortened by 6 bases and J by 4 bases, with 9 bases between the two germline ends. Germline lookup yields CDR1 MNHEY and CDR2 SVGAGI. This CDR3 contains 12 residues. The CDR3 sequence: CASSIRGYGYTF. The CDR3 DNA is TGTGCCAGCAGCATCAGGGGCTATGGCTACACCTTC.

This clonotype was seen a handful of times. The chain employs TRBV4-1 and TRBJ2-1; D is unresolved. This CDR3 is 17 amino acids long. Germline values: CDR1 MGHRA, CDR2 YSYEKL. Trimming took off 3 bases at V and 9 bases at J, with 24 bases between the two ends. CDR3 bases: TGCGCCAGCAGCCAGGGCTTACCGGTTTCGGTATCTGGTGAGCAGTTCTTC. Its translation is CASSQGLPVSVSGEQFF.

The CDR3 sequence is CASSEGDTNNQPQHF. The CDR3 DNA reads as TGTGCCAGCAGTGAAGGGGACACAAACAATCAGCCCCAGCATTTT. This chain uses TRBV6-1 with TRBJ1-5, with D possibly being TRBD1 (6 bases). Germline V lookup: CDR1 MNHNS, CDR2 SASEGT. This CDR3 spans 15 amino acids. Trimming shortened V by 1 base and J by 3 bases, and 10 bases separated the two germline ends.

The genes are TRBV6-2 or TRBV6-3 and TRBJ2-1, with D perhaps TRBD1 (6 bases). The V end lost 5 bases, the J end lost 0 bases, and 17 bases lay between the germline ends. The CDR3 length is 17 residues. CDR1 is MNHEY, CDR2 SVGEGT, per germline. The CDR3 loop reads CASSAPRQESSYNEQFF. CDR3 nucleotides: TGTGCCAGCAGTGCCCCGCGACAGGAAAGCTCCTACAATGAGCAGTTCTTC.

The rearrangement links TRBV12-3 or TRBV12-4 to TRBJ1-2; the D is unclear. CDR3 length equals 12 residues. V lost 1 base, J lost 7 bases, and 7 bases lay in between. The chain's CDR3 is CASSLGGRGYTF. As DNA, the CDR3 is TGTGCCAGCAGTTTAGGTGGGCGTGGCTACACCTTC.

The V gene is TRBV29-1, the J gene TRBJ1-2; 9 bases line up with TRBD1. The CDR3 spans 12 residues. Germline loops: CDR1 SQVTM, CDR2 ANQGSEA. J was trimmed by 7 bases and V by 4 bases; bases with no gene match: 4. The CDR3 here is CSVGYRGLGYTF. CDR3 DNA sequence: TGCAGCGTTGGGTACAGGGGGCTTGGCTACACCTTC. Supplemented by reference TRBV29-1 and TRBJ1-2, the full variable domain reads SAVISQKPSRDICQRGTSLTIQCQVDSQVTMMFWYRQQPGQSLTLIATANQGSEATYESGFVIDKFPISRPNLTFSTLTVSNMSPEDSSIYLCSVGYRGLGYTFGSGTRLTVV.

This clonotype was observed many times. The rearrangement uses TRBV7-8 and TRBJ1-5; D call uncertain. The length of the CDR3 is 15 residues. The V end was cut by 2 bases, the J end by 1 base, with 9 bases between. Germline CDR1 is SGHVS and CDR2 is FQNEAQ. Here the CDR3 reads CASSLTLDSNQPQHF. The CDR3 DNA reads TGTGCCAGCAGCTTAACTTTAGACAGCAATCAGCCCCAGCATTTT.

This clonotype showed up just a few times. V is TRBV13 and J is TRBJ1-2, with D unresolved. Trimming removed 10 bases at V and 7 bases at J, with 7 bases between. This CDR3 contains 9 residues. Germline V gene data show CDR1 as PRHDT and CDR2 as FYEKMQ (reference sequence). Written as DNA, the CDR3 is TGTGCCAAAAAAGCTGGCTACACCTTC. Protein product: CAKKAGYTF.

J is TRBJ1-3 and V is TRBV25-1; D is perhaps TRBD1 (5 bases). V was trimmed by 4 bases and J by 8 bases, leaving 27 bases between them. Germline values: CDR1 MGHDK, CDR2 SYGVNS. This CDR3 has 18 amino acids. The CDR3 nucleotides are TGTGCCAGCAGTGCAATCCACGGACCGGGACCTGGGGGATACACCATATATTTT. Its translation: CASSAIHGPGPGGYTIYF.

The chain is built from TRBV6-5 and TRBJ2-2, with D unresolved. The V gene lost 2 bases and the J gene lost 7 bases, with 8 bases spanning the gap. The CDR3 totals 13 residues. Per germline, CDR1 MNHEY and CDR2 SVGAGI. The CDR3 DNA sequence: TGTGCCAGCAGTTACGCCTCCCGCGGGGAGCTGTTTTTT. Translation: CASSYASRGELFF.

This clonotype was seen many times. The chain uses TRBV7-7 and TRBJ2-2, with 8 nucleotides matching TRBD1. The V and J ends lost 6 bases and 5 bases, in that order; junction bases with no gene match: 11. The CDR3 runs to 16 residues. The germline CDR1 and CDR2 sequences are SSHAT and FNYEAQ (reference sequence). Here the CDR3 DNA reads TGTGCCAGCAGTAACGGGCCCAGGGGGCATACCGGGGAGCTGTTTTTT. It encodes CASSNGPRGHTGELFF.

This clonotype appeared a few times. This sequence joins TRBV18 and TRBJ2-7; a possible D gene is TRBD2 (7 bases). The CDR3 consists of 15 residues. The V end was cut by 3 bases, the J end by 1 base, with 13 bases between. Germline CDR1 KGHSH, CDR2 LQKENI. The CDR3 bases are TGTGCCAGCTCACCCGAGGCGGGGGCGTCCTACGAGCAGTACTTC. It encodes CASSPEAGASYEQYF.

The V and J genes are TRBV12-3 or TRBV12-4 and TRBJ2-1, with 9 nucleotides matching TRBD2. The V and J ends lost 10 bases and 7 bases, in that order; junction bases with no gene match: 11. The CDR3 has 14 amino acids. CDR3: CATSFRTSVNEQFF. The CDR3 DNA reads TGTGCCACCTCTTTTAGGACTAGCGTGAATGAGCAGTTCTTC.

This clonotype was detected only a few times. The chain combines TRBV7-6 with TRBJ2-3, with no clear D. V was cut by 4 bases and J by 6 bases, with 11 bases left in between. Germline V gene sequence: CDR1 SGHVS, CDR2 FNYEAQ. The CDR3 sequence is 13 residues long. The CDR3 protein is CASSSEMGDTQYF. The CDR3 nucleotides are TGTGCCAGCAGCTCGGAAATGGGGGATACGCAGTATTTT.

The chain carries TRBV7-9 and TRBJ2-7; no definite D call. Germline values: CDR1 SEHNR, CDR2 FQNEAQ (reference sequence). This CDR3 is 14 amino acids long. V gave up 5 bases and J gave up 7 bases, with 18 bases separating them. CDR3 nucleotide sequence: TGTGCCAGCAGCCAAACTCGACTGCTTAGTGAGCAGTACTTC. It is translated as CASSQTRLLSEQYF.

The V gene is TRBV7-6, the J gene TRBJ2-5, with TRBD1 as a possible D gene (5 bases). In germline, CDR1 is SGHVS, CDR2 FNYEAQ. The CDR3 runs 15 residues. V lost 1 base and J 1 base, leaving 10 bases between the germline ends. For the CDR3, the DNA is TGTGCCAGCAGCTTAGGGCAGGGTTTCCAAGAGACCCAGTACTTC. Translating gives CASSLGQGFQETQYF.

The chain couples TRBV20-1 to TRBJ2-5; the match to TRBD2 covers 10 bases. J lost 7 bases, V lost 5 bases, and 10 bases had no gene match. The length of the CDR3 is 14 residues. Germline CDR1 and CDR2: DFQATT and SNEGSKA (reference sequence). This CDR3 is CSAPLEREGATQYF. CDR3 sequence (DNA): TGCAGTGCTCCGCTTGAGCGGGAGGGCGCGACCCAGTACTTC.

This clonotype was counted only a few times. The chain joins TRBV24-1 to TRBJ1-2, with D unclear. With 9 bases removed from V and 2 bases from J, the gap between germline ends came to 9 bases. The CDR3 totals 12 residues. Germline V lookup: CDR1 KGHDR, CDR2 SFDVKD. CDR3 coding DNA: TGTGCCACCTCGACCGACAACTATGGCTACACCTTC. Encoded protein: CATSTDNYGYTF.

The chain combines TRBV5-1 with TRBJ2-2; 10 bases map to TRBD2. J lost 4 bases, V lost 2 bases, and 5 bases had no gene match. CDR3 size: 16 residues. The V gene's germline CDR1 is SGHRS and CDR2 YFSETQ. The CDR3 DNA is TGCGCCAGCAGCTTCAGCGGGGGGGCCAGCACCGGGGAGCTGTTTTTT. Translation: CASSFSGGASTGELFF. The full variable domain, with the rest looked up from reference TRBV5-1 and TRBJ2-2, is KAGVTQTPRYLIKTRGQQVTLSCSPISGHRSVSWYQQTPGQGLQFLFEYFSETQRNKGNFPGRFSGRQFSNSRSEMNVSTLELGDSALYLCASSFSGGASTGELFFGEGSRLTVL.

J is TRBJ1-2 and V is TRBV20-1; possibly TRBD1 for D (5 bases). V shed 3 bases and J shed 8 bases, with 16 bases lying between them. CDR3 length equals 13 residues. Germline assignment: CDR1 DFQATT and CDR2 SNEGSKA (reference sequence). CDR3 protein: CSASLQVVLGYTF. The CDR3 bases are TGCAGTGCTAGTTTACAGGTGGTGCTCGGCTACACCTTC.

V and J are TRBV4-2 and TRBJ2-1, with D perhaps TRBD2 (7 bases). The V end was cut by 1 base, the J end by 4 bases, with 20 bases between. Germline assignment: CDR1 LGHNA and CDR2 YNFKEQ. This CDR3 is built from 18 residues. CDR3 residues: CASSQASIVGGGYNEQFF. CDR3 DNA: TGTGCCAGCAGCCAAGCGTCAATCGTGGGAGGGGGATACAATGAGCAGTTCTTC.

This sequence joins TRBV6-6 and TRBJ2-1; weak D call: TRBD2 (6 bases). In germline, CDR1 is MNHNY, CDR2 SVGAGI (reference sequence). The CDR3 loop spans 16 amino acids. Trimming shortened V by 2 bases and J by 7 bases, and 18 bases separated the two germline ends. CDR3 loop: CASSYPGNGGYNEQFF. Written as DNA, the CDR3 is TGTGCCAGCAGTTACCCCGGGAACGGGGGTTATAATGAGCAGTTCTTC.

This clonotype occurred a few times. The chain has TRBV20-1 and TRBJ1-1; D ambiguous. This CDR3 comprises 16 residues. Deletions cut 1 base from V and 5 bases from J, with 20 bases between. Germline values: CDR1 DFQATT, CDR2 SNEGSKA (reference sequence). The CDR3 reads CSARAGSEGGRTEAFF. The CDR3 nucleotides are TGCAGTGCTAGAGCAGGTTCAGAAGGCGGTAGGACTGAAGCTTTCTTT.

This clonotype was observed at least ten times. The chain couples TRBV7-9 to TRBJ2-3; 9 bases match TRBD2. Germline trimming cut 3 bases from V and 6 bases from J; bases unmatched to any gene: 7. Germline CDR1 is SEHNR and CDR2 is FQNEAQ (reference sequence). This CDR3 region has 15 residues. CDR3 amino acids: CASSFPTSGFDTQYF. CDR3 sequence (DNA): TGTGCCAGCAGCTTCCCGACTAGCGGATTCGATACGCAGTATTTT.

The gene calls are TRBV6-5 and TRBJ2-5; 12 bases are a match to TRBD2. The CDR3 consists of 16 residues. Unmatched junction bases numbered 1, after V lost 0 bases and J lost 2 bases. The V gene's germline CDR1 is MNHEY and CDR2 SVGAGI. Here the CDR3 reads CASSYSTSGGQETQYF. DNA for the CDR3: TGTGCCAGCAGTTACTCGACTAGCGGGGGACAAGAGACCCAGTACTTC.